These 23 T cell receptor beta chains were all obtained from the same sample, sequenced in a study of blood T cell repertoires in COVID-19. TCRdb's copy holds only in-frame clones and misses some; the assay was immunoSEQ multiplex PCR. The table lists approximately 140,000 clones, approximately 86% of them singletons. The sequenced sample consisted of PBMCs or T cells enriched from blood (not recorded which). These receptors originate from a woman in her fifties or sixties who had recovered from COVID-19.

The genes are TRBV4-1 and TRBJ2-1; TRBD2 agrees at 13 bases. The V gene end was trimmed by 2 bases and the J gene end by 4 bases; junction bases not matched to a gene: 2. Germline V gives CDR1 MGHRA, CDR2 YSYEKL. The CDR3 runs to 16 residues. CDR3 sequence: CASSQILAGGYNEQFF. As DNA, the CDR3 is TGCGCCAGCAGCCAAATACTAGCGGGGGGGTACAATGAGCAGTTCTTC.

This chain joins TRBV14 and TRBJ2-6, with TRBD1 matching 7 bases. The V segment lost 5 bases and the J segment 2 bases; nucleotides outside the gene matches: 18. This CDR3 region has 20 residues. Germline CDR1 and CDR2: SGHDN and FVKESK. The CDR3 sequence: CASSKRGQSGAVPGANVLTF. The CDR3 bases are TGTGCCAGCAGCAAACGGGGACAGTCGGGTGCAGTTCCTGGGGCCAACGTCCTGACTTTC.

There are many counts of this clone. CDR3 in amino acids: CASSGGQGYEQYF. CDR3 coding DNA: TGTGCCAGCAGCGGAGGACAGGGCTACGAGCAGTACTTC. The rearrangement uses TRBV7-8 and TRBJ2-7; TRBD1 matches 8 bases. The V segment lost 5 bases and the J segment 3 bases; nucleotides outside the gene matches: 3. Germline V gene lookup returns CDR1 SGHVS and CDR2 FQNEAQ. The CDR3 consists of 13 residues.

V and J are TRBV7-2 and TRBJ2-1; D is ambiguous. V was pared by 5 bases and J by 9 bases, with 14 bases between. The CDR3 has 13 amino acids. Germline V gene data show CDR1 as SGHTA and CDR2 as FQGNSA. The CDR3 DNA follows: TGTGCCAGCAGCGCCAGATTCGTTGGTGAGCAGTTCTTC. Protein: CASSARFVGEQFF. Using reference TRBV7-2 and TRBJ2-1 for the parts outside the CDR3, the full variable domain is GAGVSQSPSNKVTEKGKDVELRCDPISGHTALYWYRQSLGQGLEFLIYFQGNSAPDKSGLPSDRFSAERTGGSVSTLTIQRTQQEDSAVYLCASSARFVGEQFFGPGTRLTVL.

The chain employs TRBV7-9 and TRBJ2-6, with 7 bases fitting TRBD1. The V gene end was trimmed by 10 bases and the J gene end by 2 bases; junction bases not matched to a gene: 17. Per the germline V gene, CDR1 is SEHNR and CDR2 is FQNEAQ (reference sequence). This CDR3 has 18 amino acids. This CDR3 is CAIELLGGEGPGANVLTF. In nucleotides, the CDR3 is TGTGCCATCGAGCTCTTAGGGGGCGAAGGGCCTGGGGCCAACGTCCTGACTTTC.

The chain is built from TRBV5-1 and TRBJ2-7; maybe TRBD2 (5 bases). This CDR3 region has 13 residues. Germline lookup yields CDR1 SGHRS and CDR2 YFSETQ. Trimming shortened V by 4 bases and J by 3 bases, and 11 bases separated the two germline ends. CDR3 loop: CASSQREYYEQYF. CDR3 bases: TGCGCCAGCAGCCAAAGGGAGTACTACGAGCAGTACTTC.

V is TRBV5-5 and J is TRBJ2-2, with unresolved D. Deletions cut 1 base from V and 3 bases from J, with 7 bases between. Germline V lookup: CDR1 SGHKS, CDR2 YYEKEE (reference sequence). This CDR3 has 14 amino acids. The CDR3 protein is CASSLLPDTGELFF. The CDR3 DNA follows: TGTGCCAGCAGCTTGTTGCCGGACACCGGGGAGCTGTTTTTT.

V usage is TRBV11-2 and J usage is TRBJ2-7; a possible D gene is TRBD2 (5 bases). V was trimmed by 0 bases and J by 0 bases, leaving 12 bases between them. This CDR3 has 16 residues. Germline V gene lookup returns CDR1 SGHAT and CDR2 FQNNGV. The CDR3 sequence: CASSLDSYGISYEQYF. Here the CDR3 DNA reads TGTGCCAGCAGCTTAGATTCCTACGGGATCTCCTACGAGCAGTACTTC.

The chain has TRBV6-1 and TRBJ1-3; no definite D call. Germline assignment: CDR1 MNHNS and CDR2 SASEGT. This CDR3 has 18 residues. V dropped 1 base and J dropped 0 bases, with 16 bases sitting between them. The CDR3 protein is CASSEVYGSRSSGNTIYF. CDR3 nucleotides: TGTGCCAGCAGTGAAGTTTACGGGAGCCGGAGCTCTGGAAACACCATATATTTT.

V and J are TRBV7-9 and TRBJ2-7; TRBD1 is a possible D gene (6 bases). The CDR3 is 19 amino acids. V lost 1 base and J 0 bases, leaving 22 bases between the germline ends. CDR1 and CDR2 (germline): SEHNR, FQNEAQ (reference sequence). The CDR3 nucleotides read TGTGCCAGCAGCTTAGATACAGGGTTTTTGGGCTCTCCCTCCTACGAGCAGTACTTC. It specifies CASSLDTGFLGSPSYEQYF.

The V and J genes are TRBV19 and TRBJ2-2; TRBD2 aligns across 8 bases. With V trimmed by 11 bases and J by 4 bases, 0 bases remained unmatched. Germline CDR1 is LNHDA and CDR2 is SQIVND (reference sequence). This CDR3 comprises 11 residues. This CDR3 is CAGTSTGELFF. For the CDR3, the DNA is TGTGCCGGGACTAGCACCGGGGAGCTGTTTTTT.

The chain joins TRBV10-3 to TRBJ2-2; TRBD2 matches 7 bases. Germline trimming cut 0 bases from V and 3 bases from J; bases unmatched to any gene: 4. CDR1 and CDR2 (germline): ENHRY, SYGVKD. The CDR3 is 16 residues long. The CDR3 protein is CAISESSGGYTGELFF. The CDR3 coding sequence is TGTGCCATCAGTGAGTCGTCGGGGGGTTACACCGGGGAGCTGTTTTTT.

The chain combines TRBV5-1 with TRBJ2-3, with D uncertain. V was pared by 4 bases and J by 7 bases, with 16 bases between. Germline CDR1 reads SGHRS; CDR2 reads YFSETQ. The CDR3 is 14 amino acids. The CDR3 coding sequence is TGCGCCAGCAGCGAATCCTTGTCGAGATATACGCAGTATTTT. As protein: CASSESLSRYTQYF.

This chain links TRBV5-4 with TRBJ2-5; TRBD1 matches at 10 bases. The CDR3 contains 15 residues. Germline V CDR1 and CDR2: SGHNT, YYREEE (reference sequence). V shed 4 bases and J 4 bases; nucleotides not matched to a gene: 7. CDR3 protein: CASSVRQGARETQYF. The CDR3 region has the DNA TGTGCCAGCAGCGTCAGACAGGGGGCACGAGAGACCCAGTACTTC.

The V and J genes are TRBV5-6 and TRBJ2-5, with D tentatively TRBD2 (6 bases). The CDR3 runs to 15 residues. V lost 4 bases and J lost 2, with 15 bases in between. CDR1 is SGHDT and CDR2 is YYEEEE in the germline V gene. This CDR3 is CASSGLRDLQETQYF. CDR3 coding DNA: TGTGCCAGCAGCGGACTCCGGGACTTACAAGAGACCCAGTACTTC.

The chain joins TRBV5-4 to TRBJ1-2; D is undetermined. The germline V gene has CDR1 SGHNT and CDR2 YYREEE (reference sequence). CDR3 length: 13 amino acids. V shed 0 bases and J shed 1 base, with 4 bases lying between them. The chain's CDR3 is CASSLDSNYGYTF. The CDR3, as DNA: TGTGCCAGCAGCTTGGACAGTAACTATGGCTACACCTTC.

The chain combines TRBV7-2 with TRBJ1-1, with a possible D match to TRBD1 (6 bases). The CDR3 totals 15 residues. The germline V gene has CDR1 SGHTA and CDR2 FQGNSA. Trimming shortened V by 1 base and J by 3 bases, and 12 bases separated the two germline ends. The CDR3 spells CASSLVGRGDTEAFF. The CDR3 bases are TGTGCCAGCAGCTTAGTCGGCAGGGGAGACACTGAAGCTTTCTTT.

The chain links TRBV5-1 to TRBJ2-5; no clear D. The CDR3 consists of 16 residues. The germline V and J ends were trimmed by 4 bases and 7 bases, with 23 bases remaining between them. Germline V lookup: CDR1 SGHRS, CDR2 YFSETQ. The CDR3, as DNA: TGCGCCAGCAGCATACGCTACGGTCCCCCGTTGCGGACCCAGTACTTC. This codes for CASSIRYGPPLRTQYF.

The rearrangement links TRBV4-3 to TRBJ1-6; weak D call: TRBD1 (6 bases). Trimming shortened V by 3 bases and J by 7 bases, and 25 bases separated the two germline ends. Germline lookup yields CDR1 LGHNA and CDR2 YSLEER. The CDR3 spans 19 residues. This CDR3 is CASSQALGGGGMENSPLHF. The CDR3 coding sequence is TGCGCCAGCAGCCAGGCCCTGGGGGGAGGGGGTATGGAAAATTCACCCCTCCACTTT.

The rearrangement links TRBV30 to TRBJ2-1; D is uncertain. The germline CDR1 and CDR2 sequences are GTSNPN and SVGIG (reference sequence). V was cut by 1 base and J by 0 bases, with 10 bases left in between. This CDR3 region has 15 residues. This chain's CDR3 is CAWSAGSFSYNEQFF. The CDR3 nucleotides read TGTGCCTGGAGTGCCGGGTCATTCTCCTACAATGAGCAGTTCTTC.

V and J are TRBV11-2 and TRBJ1-2, with D uncertain. Germline assignment: CDR1 SGHAT and CDR2 FQNNGV. The V end lost 5 bases, the J end lost 1 base, and 20 bases lay between the germline ends. There are 17 residues in the CDR3. CDR3 DNA: TGTGCCAGCAGCCAAGAAATTAGCGGGGTCCGTAACTATGGCTACACCTTC. It codes for CASSQEISGVRNYGYTF.

The V call is TRBV5-6, the J call TRBJ1-1; tentatively, D is TRBD1 (5 bases). The CDR3 contains 17 residues. Germline V lookup: CDR1 SGHDT, CDR2 YYEEEE. V lost 2 bases and J lost 3, with 20 bases in between. The chain's CDR3 is CASSLLGGDTMYTEAFF. As DNA, the CDR3 is TGTGCCAGCAGCTTACTTGGAGGGGATACAATGTACACTGAAGCTTTCTTT.

V usage is TRBV7-9 and J usage is TRBJ1-1; D is unresolved. Trimming took off 8 bases at V and 4 bases at J, with 11 bases between the two ends. Germline V CDR1 and CDR2: SEHNR, FQNEAQ (reference sequence). The CDR3 has 12 residues. For the CDR3, the DNA is TGTGCCAGCTCCCGACGGGTCACTGAAGCTTTCTTT. Translated, it gives CASSRRVTEAFF.